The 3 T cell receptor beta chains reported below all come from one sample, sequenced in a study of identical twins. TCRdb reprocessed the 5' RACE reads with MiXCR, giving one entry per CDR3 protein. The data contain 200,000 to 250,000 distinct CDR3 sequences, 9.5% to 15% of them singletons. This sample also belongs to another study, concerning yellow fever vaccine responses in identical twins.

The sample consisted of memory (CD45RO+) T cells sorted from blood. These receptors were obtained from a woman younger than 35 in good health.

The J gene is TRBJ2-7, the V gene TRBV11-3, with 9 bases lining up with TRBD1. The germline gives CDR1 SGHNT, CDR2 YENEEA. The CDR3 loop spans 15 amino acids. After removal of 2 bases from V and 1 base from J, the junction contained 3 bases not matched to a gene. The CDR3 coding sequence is TGTGCCAGCAGCTTAACCGGGACAGGGTCCTACGAGCAGTACTTC. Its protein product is CASSLTGTGSYEQYF.

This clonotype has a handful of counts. CDR3 amino acids: CASSQATGQNEQFF. CDR3 DNA: TGCGCCAGCAGTCAAGCTACAGGGCAAAATGAGCAGTTCTTC. This chain connects TRBV5-1 to TRBJ2-1; D might be TRBD1 (6 bases). The CDR3 has 14 residues. Trimming left V 5 bases short and J 7 bases short, with 16 bases between. From germline, CDR1 is SGHRS and CDR2 YFSETQ.

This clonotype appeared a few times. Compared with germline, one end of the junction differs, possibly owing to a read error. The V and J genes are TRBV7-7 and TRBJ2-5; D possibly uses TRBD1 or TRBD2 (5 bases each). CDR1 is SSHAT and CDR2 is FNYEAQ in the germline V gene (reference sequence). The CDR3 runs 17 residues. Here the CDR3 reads CASSLGSGAGAQETQYF. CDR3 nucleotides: TGTGCTAGCAGCTTAGGGTCCGGGGCTGGGGCCCAAGAGACCCAGTACTTC.